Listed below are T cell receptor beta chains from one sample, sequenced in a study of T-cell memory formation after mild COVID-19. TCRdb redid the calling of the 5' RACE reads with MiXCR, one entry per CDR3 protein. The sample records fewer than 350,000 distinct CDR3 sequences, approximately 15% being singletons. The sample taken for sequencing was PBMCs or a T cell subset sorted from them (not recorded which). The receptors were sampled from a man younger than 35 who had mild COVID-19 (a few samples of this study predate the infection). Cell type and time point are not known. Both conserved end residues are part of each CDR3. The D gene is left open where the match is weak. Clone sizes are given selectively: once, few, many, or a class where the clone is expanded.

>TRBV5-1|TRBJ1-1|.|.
CASSPRVQNTEAFF
TGCGCCAGCAGCCCTCGTGTGCAGAACACTGAAGCTTTCTTT
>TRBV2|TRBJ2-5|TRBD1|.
CASNSDRDVETQYF
TGTGCCAGCAATTCGGACAGGGATGTCGAGACCCAGTACTTC
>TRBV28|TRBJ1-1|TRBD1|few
CASSLWGTGGEAFF
TGTGCCAGCAGTTTATGGGGGACAGGGGGCGAAGCTTTCTTT
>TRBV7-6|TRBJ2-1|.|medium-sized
CASSLALVPYNEQFF
TGTGCCAGCAGCTTAGCGTTGGTTCCCTACAATGAGCAGTTCTTC
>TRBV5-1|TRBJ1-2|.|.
CASSLGRAFGGYTF
TGCGCCAGCAGCTTGGGACGAGCCTTCGGAGGCTACACCTTC
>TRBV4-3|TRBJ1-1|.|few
CASSQVAGGATEAFF
TGCGCCAGCAGCCAAGTCGCAGGCGGGGCCACTGAAGCTTTCTTT
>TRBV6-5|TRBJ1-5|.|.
CASSYSMNPGQPQHF
TGTGCCAGCAGTTACTCGATGAACCCGGGGCAGCCCCAGCATTTT
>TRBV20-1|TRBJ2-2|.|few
CSATPVPGGKLLNTGELFF
TGCAGTGCAACCCCGGTCCCGGGGGGCAAATTGTTGAACACCGGGGAGCTGTTTTTT
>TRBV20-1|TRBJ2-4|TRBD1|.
CSASGGAGKNIQYF
TGCAGTGCTTCAGGGGGCGCGGGCAAAAACATTCAGTACTTC
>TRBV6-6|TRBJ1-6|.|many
CASNVQGRNSPLHF
TGTGCCAGCAACGTGCAGGGGAGAAATTCACCCCTCCACTTT
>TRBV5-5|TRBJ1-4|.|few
CASSQSRARGEKLFF
TGTGCCAGCAGCCAAAGTCGGGCAAGGGGTGAAAAACTGTTTTTT
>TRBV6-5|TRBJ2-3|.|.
CASSAALGGSTDTQYF
TGTGCCAGCAGCGCCGCCCTTGGCGGGAGCACAGATACGCAGTATTTT
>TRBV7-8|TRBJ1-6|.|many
CASIRGSSYNSPLHF
TGTGCCAGCATTAGAGGGAGCTCCTATAATTCACCCCTCCACTTT
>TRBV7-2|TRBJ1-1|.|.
CASSLARGGTEAFF
TGTGCCAGCAGCTTAGCCCGGGGTGGGACTGAAGCTTTCTTT
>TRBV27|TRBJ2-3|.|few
CASYSTFDTQYF
TGTGCCAGCTACTCCACTTTCGATACGCAGTATTTT
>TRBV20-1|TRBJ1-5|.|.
CSIQGYSNQPQHF
TGCAGTATTCAGGGTTATAGCAATCAGCCCCAGCATTTT
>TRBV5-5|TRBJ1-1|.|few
CASIGGGRTGNTEAFF
TGTGCCAGCATCGGCGGGGGTAGGACGGGGAACACTGAAGCTTTCTTT
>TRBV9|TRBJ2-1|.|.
CASSAQGRGNEQFF
TGTGCCAGCAGCGCGCAGGGGCGCGGAAATGAGCAGTTCTTC
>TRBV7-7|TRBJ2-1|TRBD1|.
CASSFSGTGADEQFF
TGTGCTAGCAGCTTTAGCGGGACAGGGGCTGATGAGCAGTTCTTC
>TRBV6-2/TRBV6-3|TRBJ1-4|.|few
CASCTQSSNEKLFF
TGTGCCAGCTGCACGCAGTCATCTAATGAAAAACTGTTTTTT
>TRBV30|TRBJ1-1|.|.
CAWSVELLSWTEAFF
TGTGCCTGGAGTGTAGAATTGTTGTCGTGGACTGAAGCTTTCTTT
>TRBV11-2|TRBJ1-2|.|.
CASSFGAGYGYTF
TGTGCCAGCAGCTTCGGGGCAGGCTATGGCTACACCTTC
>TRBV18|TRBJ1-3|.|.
CASSPTQAFSGNTIYF
TGTGCCAGCTCACCGACACAGGCCTTCTCTGGAAACACCATATATTTT
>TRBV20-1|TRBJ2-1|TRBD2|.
CRGGGGGDEQFF
TGCAGAGGCGGAGGCGGGGGGGACGAGCAGTTCTTC
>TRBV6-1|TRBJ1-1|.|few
CASSEPPPTNTEAFF
TGTGCCAGCAGTGAACCTCCGCCGACAAACACTGAAGCTTTCTTT
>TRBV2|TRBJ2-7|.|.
CASILSEQYF
TGTGCCAGCATTCTCAGCGAGCAGTACTTC
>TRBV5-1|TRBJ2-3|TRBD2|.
CASSLEGAGGLGTDTQYF
TGCGCCAGCAGCTTGGAAGGAGCGGGGGGACTCGGCACAGATACGCAGTATTTT
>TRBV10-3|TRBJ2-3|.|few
CAISGTSRTDTQYF
TGTGCCATCAGTGGCACCTCACGGACAGATACGCAGTATTTT
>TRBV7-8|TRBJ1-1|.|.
CASSPRRGAEAFF
TGTGCCAGCAGCCCCCGGAGGGGGGCTGAAGCTTTCTTT